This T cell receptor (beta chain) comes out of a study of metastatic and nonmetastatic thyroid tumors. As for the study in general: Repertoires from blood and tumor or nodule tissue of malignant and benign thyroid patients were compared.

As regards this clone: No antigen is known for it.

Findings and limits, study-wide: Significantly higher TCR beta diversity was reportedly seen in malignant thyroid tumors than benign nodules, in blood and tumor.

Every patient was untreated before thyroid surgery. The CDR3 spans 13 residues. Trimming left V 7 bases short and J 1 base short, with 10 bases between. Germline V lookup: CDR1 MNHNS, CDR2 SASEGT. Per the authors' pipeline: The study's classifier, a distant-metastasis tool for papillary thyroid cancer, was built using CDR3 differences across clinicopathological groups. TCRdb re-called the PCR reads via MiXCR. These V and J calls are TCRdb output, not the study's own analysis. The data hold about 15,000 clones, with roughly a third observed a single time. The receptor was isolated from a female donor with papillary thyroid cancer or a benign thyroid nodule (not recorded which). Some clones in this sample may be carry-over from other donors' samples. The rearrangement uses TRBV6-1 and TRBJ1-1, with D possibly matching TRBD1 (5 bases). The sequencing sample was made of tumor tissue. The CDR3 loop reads CASKGRENTEAFF. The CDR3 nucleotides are TGTGCCAGCAAGGGCAGGGAGAACACTGAAGCTTTCTTT.